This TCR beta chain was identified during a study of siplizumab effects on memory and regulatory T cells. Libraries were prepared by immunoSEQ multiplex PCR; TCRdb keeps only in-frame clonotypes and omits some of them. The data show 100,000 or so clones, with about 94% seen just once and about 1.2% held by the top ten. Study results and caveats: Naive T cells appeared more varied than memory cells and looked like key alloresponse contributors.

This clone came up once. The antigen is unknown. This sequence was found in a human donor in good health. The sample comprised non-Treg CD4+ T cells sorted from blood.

The chain's CDR3 is CASSQTSGFNNEQFF. For the CDR3, the DNA is TGTGCCAGCAGTCAAACTAGCGGGTTTAACAATGAGCAGTTCTTC. The V and J genes are TRBV25-1 and TRBJ2-1; 9 positions match TRBD2. With 5 bases clipped from V and 5 bases from J, the junction kept 7 bases outside the gene matches. Per the germline V gene, CDR1 is MGHDK and CDR2 is SYGVNS. This CDR3 has 15 residues. The full variable domain, with the rest looked up from reference TRBV25-1 and TRBJ2-1, is EADIYQTPRYLVIGTGKKITLECSQTMGHDKMYWYQQDPGMELHLIHYSYGVNSTEKGDLSSESTVSRIRTEHFPLTLESARPSHTSQYLCASSQTSGFNNEQFFGPGTRLTVL.